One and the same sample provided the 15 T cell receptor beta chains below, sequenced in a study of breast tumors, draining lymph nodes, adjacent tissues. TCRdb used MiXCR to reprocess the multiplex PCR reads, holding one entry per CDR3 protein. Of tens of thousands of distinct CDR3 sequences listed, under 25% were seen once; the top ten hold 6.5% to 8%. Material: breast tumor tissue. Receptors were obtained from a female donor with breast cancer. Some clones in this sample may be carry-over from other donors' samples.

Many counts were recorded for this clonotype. CDR3 DNA sequence: TGTGCCAGCAGCTTACACGGGCGTACAGGGGAGACCCAGTACTTC. It specifies CASSLHGRTGETQYF. The chain links TRBV7-9 to TRBJ2-5; perhaps TRBD1 as D (6 bases). V dropped 2 bases and J dropped 5 bases, with 15 bases sitting between them. Germline-derived CDR1 and CDR2 are SEHNR and FQNEAQ (reference sequence). The CDR3 has 15 residues. The entire variable domain, with the rest obtained from reference TRBV7-9 and TRBJ2-5, is as follows: DTGVSQNPRHKITKRGQNVTFRCDPISEHNRLYWYRQTLGQGPEFLTYFQNEAQLEKSRLLSDRFSAERPKGSFSTLEIQRTEQGDSAMYLCASSLHGRTGETQYFGPGTRLLVL.

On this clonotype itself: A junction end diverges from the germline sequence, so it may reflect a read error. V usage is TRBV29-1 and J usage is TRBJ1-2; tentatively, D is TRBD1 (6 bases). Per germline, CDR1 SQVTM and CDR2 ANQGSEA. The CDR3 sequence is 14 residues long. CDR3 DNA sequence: TGCGGCGTTGAAGGGGGAGGGGGAATCGACGGCTACACCTTC. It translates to CGVEGGGGIDGYTF.

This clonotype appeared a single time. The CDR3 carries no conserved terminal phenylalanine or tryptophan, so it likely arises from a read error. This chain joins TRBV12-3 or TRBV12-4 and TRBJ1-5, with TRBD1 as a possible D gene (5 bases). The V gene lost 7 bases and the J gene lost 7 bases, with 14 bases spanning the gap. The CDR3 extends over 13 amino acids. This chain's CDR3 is CASNSLGDQPQHL. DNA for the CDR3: TGTGCCAGCAATTCCCTTGGGGACCAGCCCCAGCATCTT.

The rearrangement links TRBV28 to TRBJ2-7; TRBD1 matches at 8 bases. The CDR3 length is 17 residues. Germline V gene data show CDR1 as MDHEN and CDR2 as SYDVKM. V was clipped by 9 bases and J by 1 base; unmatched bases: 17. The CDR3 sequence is CASPYGAGGTGSYEQYF. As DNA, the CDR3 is TGTGCCAGTCCTTATGGGGCCGGTGGGACAGGATCCTACGAGCAGTACTTC.

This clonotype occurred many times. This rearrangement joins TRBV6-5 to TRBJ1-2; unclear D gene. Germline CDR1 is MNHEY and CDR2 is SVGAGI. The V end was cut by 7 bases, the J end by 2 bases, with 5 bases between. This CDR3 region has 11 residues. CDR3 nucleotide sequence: TGTGCCAGCAAGACAAACTATGGCTACACCTTC. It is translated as CASKTNYGYTF.

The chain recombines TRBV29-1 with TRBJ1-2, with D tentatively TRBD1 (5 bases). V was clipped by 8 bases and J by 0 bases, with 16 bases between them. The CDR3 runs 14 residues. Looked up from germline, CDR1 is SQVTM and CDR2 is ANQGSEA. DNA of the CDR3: TGCAGCTCCCCCCCCCCGACAGCTAACTATGGCTACACCTTC. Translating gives CSSPPPTANYGYTF.

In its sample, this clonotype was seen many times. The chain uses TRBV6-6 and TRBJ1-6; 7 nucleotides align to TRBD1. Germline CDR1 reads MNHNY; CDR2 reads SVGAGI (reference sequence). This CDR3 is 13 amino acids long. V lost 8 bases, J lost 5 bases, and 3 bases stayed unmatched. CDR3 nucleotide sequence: TGTGCCAGCTCCGACAGGGATAATTCACCCCTCCACTTT. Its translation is CASSDRDNSPLHF.

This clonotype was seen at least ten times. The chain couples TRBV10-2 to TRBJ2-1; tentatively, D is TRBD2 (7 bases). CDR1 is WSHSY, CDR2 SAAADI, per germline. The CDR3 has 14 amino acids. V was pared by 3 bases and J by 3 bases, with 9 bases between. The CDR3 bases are TGCGCCAGCAGTGATAGGGGGGGCTACAATGAGCAGTTCTTC. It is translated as CASSDRGGYNEQFF.

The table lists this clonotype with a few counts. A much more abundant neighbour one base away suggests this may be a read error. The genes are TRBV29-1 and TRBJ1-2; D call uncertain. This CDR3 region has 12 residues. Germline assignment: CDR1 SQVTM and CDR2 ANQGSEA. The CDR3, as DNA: TGCAGCGTTGAAGGACCTAGATATGGCCACACCTTC. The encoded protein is CSVEGPRYGHTF.

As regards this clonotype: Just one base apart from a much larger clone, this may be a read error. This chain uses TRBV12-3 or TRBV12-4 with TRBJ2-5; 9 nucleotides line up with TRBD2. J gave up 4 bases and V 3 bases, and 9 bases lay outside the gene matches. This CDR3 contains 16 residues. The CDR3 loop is CASSFEVAGAPETQYF. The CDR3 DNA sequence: TGTGCCAGCAGTTTCGAGGTAGCGGGAGCTCCAGAGACCCAGTACTTC.

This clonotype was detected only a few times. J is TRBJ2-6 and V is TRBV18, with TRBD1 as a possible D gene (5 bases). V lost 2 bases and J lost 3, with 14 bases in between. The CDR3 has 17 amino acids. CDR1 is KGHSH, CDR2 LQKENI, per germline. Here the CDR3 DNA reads TGTGCCAGCTCACCAAGCATGGGGCCCCTTGGGGCCAACGTCCTGACTTTC. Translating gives CASSPSMGPLGANVLTF. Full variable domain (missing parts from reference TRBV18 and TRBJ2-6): NAGVMQNPRHLVRRRGQEARLRCSPMKGHSHVYWYRQLPEEGLKFMVYLQKENIIDESGMPKERFSAEFPKEGPSILRIQQVVRGDSAAYFCASSPSMGPLGANVLTFGAGSRLTVL.

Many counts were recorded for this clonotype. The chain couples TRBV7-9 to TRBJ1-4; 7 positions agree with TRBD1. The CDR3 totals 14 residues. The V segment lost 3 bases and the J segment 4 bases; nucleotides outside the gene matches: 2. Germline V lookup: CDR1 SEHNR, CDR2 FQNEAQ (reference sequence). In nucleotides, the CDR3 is TGTGCCAGCAGCTTGACAGGGATTAATGAAAAACTGTTTTTT. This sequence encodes CASSLTGINEKLFF.

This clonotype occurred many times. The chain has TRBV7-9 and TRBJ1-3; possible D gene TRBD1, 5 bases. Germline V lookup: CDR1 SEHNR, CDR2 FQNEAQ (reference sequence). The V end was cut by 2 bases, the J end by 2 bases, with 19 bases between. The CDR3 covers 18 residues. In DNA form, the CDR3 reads TGTGCCAGCAGCTTAAATTGGGCGGCCGGGGCGACTGGAAACACCATATATTTT. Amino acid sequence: CASSLNWAAGATGNTIYF.

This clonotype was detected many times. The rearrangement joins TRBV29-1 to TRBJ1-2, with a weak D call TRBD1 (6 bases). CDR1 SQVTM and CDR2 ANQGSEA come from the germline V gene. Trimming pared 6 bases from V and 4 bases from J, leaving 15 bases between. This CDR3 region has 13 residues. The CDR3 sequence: CSVHTGTSYGYTF. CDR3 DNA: TGCAGCGTCCACACAGGGACTTCCTATGGCTACACCTTC.

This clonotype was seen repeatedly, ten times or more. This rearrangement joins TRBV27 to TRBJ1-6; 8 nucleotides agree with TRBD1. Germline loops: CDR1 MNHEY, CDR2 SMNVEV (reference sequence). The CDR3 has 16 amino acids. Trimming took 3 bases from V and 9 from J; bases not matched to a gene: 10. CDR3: CASSFLGQGGISPLHF. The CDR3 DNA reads TGTGCCAGCAGTTTCCTCGGACAGGGCGGAATTTCACCCCTCCACTTT.